These 11 T cell receptor beta chains came from one sample sequenced in a study of blood T cell repertoires in COVID-19. Data came from immunoSEQ multiplex PCR; TCRdb stores just in-frame clones and leaves some out. The sample lists about 64,000 clones, around four fifths occurring once. Sequencing was performed on peripheral blood. The receptors here all came from an elderly man with acute or convalescent COVID-19.

The count of this clone is one. The CDR3 nucleotides read TGCGCCAGCAGCTTGAGGGAGTATGCCGGGGAGCTGTTTTTT. This translates into CASSLREYAGELFF. V gene TRBV5-1 combines with J gene TRBJ2-2; D might be TRBD2 (5 bases). Trimming cost V 1 base and J 6 bases, with 10 bases left between them. Germline lookup yields CDR1 SGHRS and CDR2 YFSETQ. This CDR3 contains 14 residues.

The chain joins TRBV3-1 (or the pseudogene TRBV3-2) to TRBJ1-5; D is unclear. V gave up 1 base and J gave up 4 bases, with 8 bases separating them. Germline CDR1 and CDR2: LGHDT and YNNKEL (reference sequence). This CDR3 is built from 14 residues. The DNA for the CDR3 is TGTGCCAGCAGCCAAGGAGGACTTAATCAGCCCCAGCATTTT. Translating it yields CASSQGGLNQPQHF.

This clone has a handful of counts. The J gene is TRBJ2-7, the V gene TRBV5-4; 9 positions match TRBD1. The germline V gene encodes CDR1 SGHNT and CDR2 YYREEE (reference sequence). V trimming: 4 bases; J trimming: 5 bases; junction bases outside the gene matches: 10. This CDR3 is built from 15 residues. The CDR3 nucleotides are TGTGCCAGCAGCGGGCGGGGGACAGGGTCCAACGAGCAGTACTTC. Its translation: CASSGRGTGSNEQYF. Supplemented by reference TRBV5-4 and TRBJ2-7, the full variable domain reads ETGVTQSPTHLIKTRGQQVTLRCSSQSGHNTVSWYQQALGQGPQFIFQYYREEENGRGNFPPRFSGLQFPNYSSELNVNALELDDSALYLCASSGRGTGSNEQYFGPGTRLTVT.

The genes are TRBV3-1 (or the pseudogene TRBV3-2) and TRBJ1-1; weak D call: TRBD1 (6 bases). CDR1 is LGHDT, CDR2 YNNKEL, per germline (reference sequence). The CDR3 runs 16 residues. The V gene lost 4 bases and the J gene lost 1 base, with 16 bases spanning the gap. This CDR3 is CASSRQGGHGNTEAFF. The CDR3 DNA is TGTGCCAGCAGCCGCCAAGGGGGACATGGGAACACTGAAGCTTTCTTT.

The chain recombines TRBV27 with TRBJ2-3; no clear D gene. The CDR3 consists of 14 residues. V was shortened by 5 bases and J by 5 bases, with 14 bases between the two germline ends. Germline V CDR1 and CDR2: MNHEY, SMNVEV (reference sequence). This chain's CDR3 is CASSPWVTGDTQYF. The CDR3 region has the DNA TGTGCCAGCAGTCCCTGGGTGACTGGAGATACGCAGTATTTT.

The rearrangement joins TRBV6-5 to TRBJ1-2, with 7 bases identical to TRBD1. This CDR3 has 15 amino acids. The V segment lost 7 bases and the J segment 0 bases; nucleotides outside the gene matches: 8. CDR1 is MNHEY and CDR2 is SVGAGI in the germline V gene. The CDR3 region is CASKIGQAANYGYTF. The CDR3 nucleotides read TGTGCCAGCAAGATCGGACAGGCCGCTAACTATGGCTACACCTTC.

For the CDR3, the DNA is TGTGCCAGCAGCCAACCAACGGGACAGATAAACACCATATATTTT. It translates to CASSQPTGQINTIYF. The rearrangement uses TRBV3-1 (or the pseudogene TRBV3-2) and TRBJ1-3, with 7 positions matching TRBD1. Germline V gives CDR1 LGHDT, CDR2 YNNKEL (reference sequence). CDR3 length equals 15 residues. V trimming: 2 bases; J trimming: 6 bases; junction bases outside the gene matches: 7.

V and J are TRBV9 and TRBJ1-1, with D possibly TRBD1 on 6 matching bases. Germline assignment: CDR1 SGDLS and CDR2 YYNGEE. V shed 4 bases and J shed 2 bases, with 15 bases lying between them. The CDR3 has 15 amino acids. The CDR3 nucleotides read TGTGCCAGCAGCCCGAGGACAGCCCGCAACACTGAAGCTTTCTTT. It codes for CASSPRTARNTEAFF.

The chain couples TRBV24-1 to TRBJ2-1, with 13 bases that match TRBD2. The germline gives CDR1 KGHDR, CDR2 SFDVKD. The J segment lost 3 bases and the V segment lost 2 bases, leaving 18 bases of the junction unmatched. The CDR3 is made up of 22 amino acids. The CDR3 nucleotides read TGTGCCACCAGTGATTCCCGTCTACAGGGAACTAGCGGGAGGGAGAACTACAATGAGCAGTTCTTC. Amino acids: CATSDSRLQGTSGRENYNEQFF.

The CDR3 sequence is CASRNRGMNTEAFF. The CDR3 DNA reads as TGTGCCAGCAGGAACAGGGGGATGAACACTGAAGCTTTCTTT. The rearrangement joins TRBV28 to TRBJ1-1, with 8 bases lining up with TRBD1. The CDR3 sequence is 14 residues long. V was clipped by 6 bases and J by 0 bases; unmatched bases: 3. Germline-derived CDR1 and CDR2 are MDHEN and SYDVKM.

The CDR3 loop is CASKPGGRGGNTEAFF. Written as DNA, the CDR3 is TGTGCCAGCAAACCAGGTGGGCGGGGAGGCAACACTGAAGCTTTCTTT. V usage is TRBV11-3 and J usage is TRBJ1-1; unclear D gene. This CDR3 is 16 amino acids long. CDR1 is SGHNT and CDR2 is YENEEA in the germline V gene. The V end lost 7 bases, the J end lost 2 bases, and 20 bases lay between the germline ends.